The rows below give T cell receptor beta chains drawn from one sample of a study of blood T cell repertoires in COVID-19. Sequencing was performed with immunoSEQ multiplex PCR; in TCRdb, only in-frame clones are kept and a portion is missing. The sample holds about 60,000 clones, about 90% seen once. The specimen was peripheral blood. These receptors were obtained from a man aged 55-75 years with acute or convalescent COVID-19. CDR3s include the opening cysteine and the closing phenylalanine or tryptophan. A D gene is named only where the DNA matches it firmly. Size tells how often a clone was seen (once, few, many) or the class of an expanded clone, and some rows leave it out.

TGTGCCAGCAGCCAGACTAGCGGGCTAACCTACGAGCAGTACTTC | CASSQTSGLTYEQYF | TRBV3-1/TRBV3-2 | TRBD2 | - | TRBJ2-7
TGTGCCACCAGTGACGTTACTAGCGGGGGATACAATGAGCAGTTCTTC | CATSDVTSGGYNEQFF | TRBV24-1 | TRBD2 | - | TRBJ2-1
TGTGCCAGCAGTGCCAGGACAGGAGTAAATCAGCCCCAGCATTTT | CASSARTGVNQPQHF | TRBV28 | TRBD1 | - | TRBJ1-5
TGTGCCAGCAGTTCAGGACAGGGGGAAGAATATAATTCACCCCTCCACTTT | CASSSGQGEEYNSPLHF | TRBV28 | TRBD1 | - | TRBJ1-6
TGTGCCAGCAGGACAGGTTATCAGCCCCAGCATTTT | CASRTGYQPQHF | TRBV27 | - | few | TRBJ1-5
TGTGCCAGCATCCGGACACCGGGCACTGAAGCTTTCTTT | CASIRTPGTEAFF | TRBV5-4 | - | - | TRBJ1-1
TGTGCCAGCAGGCGCGGGCAAGAGACCCAGTACTTC | CASRRGQETQYF | TRBV12-3/TRBV12-4 | - | - | TRBJ2-5
TGTGCCATCAGTGGGACCGGGACAGGGTTAACCTTGGGAGAGACCCAGTACTTC | CAISGTGTGLTLGETQYF | TRBV10-3 | TRBD1 | - | TRBJ2-5
TGTGCCAGCAGCCCAAAGGGGCGGAATACGCAGTATTTT | CASSPKGRNTQYF | TRBV3-1/TRBV3-2 | - | - | TRBJ2-3
TGTGCCAGCAGCTTGGCTTCGACAGGAAACACTGAAGCTTTCTTT | CASSLASTGNTEAFF | TRBV5-4 | - | - | TRBJ1-1
TGTGCCAGCAGCTTATTGGCGACATCGAACACCGGGGAGCTGTTTTTT | CASSLLATSNTGELFF | TRBV7-3 | - | - | TRBJ2-2
TGTGCCAGCAGCTTAACTCCCAGCGACCAAGAGACCCAGTACTTC | CASSLTPSDQETQYF | TRBV7-2 | - | - | TRBJ2-5
TGTGCCAGCAGCCCCAGGTCGAACACCGGGGAGCTGTTTTTT | CASSPRSNTGELFF | TRBV7-3 | - | - | TRBJ2-2
TGTGCCAGCAGGCCCGATACAGGGCGGGGCTACACCTTC | CASRPDTGRGYTF | TRBV6-5 | - | - | TRBJ1-2
TGTGCCAGCAGTTACGTAGCGGGAGGGCCCTCGACCGGGGAGCTGTTTTTT | CASSYVAGGPSTGELFF | TRBV6-2/TRBV6-3 | TRBD2 | - | TRBJ2-2
TGTGCCAGCAGTTTAGGACAAAACACTGAAGCTTTCTTT | CASSLGQNTEAFF | TRBV28 | - | - | TRBJ1-1
TGTGCCAGCAGTTACGGGGGACTAGTGAACGGGGAGCTGTTTTTT | CASSYGGLVNGELFF | TRBV6-5 | TRBD2 | few | TRBJ2-2
TGCGCCAGCAGCCCCGAGGGTTACGAGCAGTACTTC | CASSPEGYEQYF | TRBV5-1 | - | - | TRBJ2-7
TGTGCCAGCTCACGGACAGCAACTAATGAAAAACTGTTTTTT | CASSRTATNEKLFF | TRBV18 | - | - | TRBJ1-4
TGTGCCGGTTACCCTACAGGGGTGAACACTGAAGCTTTCTTT | CAGYPTGVNTEAFF | TRBV19 | TRBD1 | - | TRBJ1-1
TGTGCCAGTAGTATAGAGGCAGGGCTGGGTCAGCCCCAGCATTTT | CASSIEAGLGQPQHF | TRBV19 | - | - | TRBJ1-5
TGTGCCAGCAGCTACAGGGTTGGGGAGCAGTACTTC | CASSYRVGEQYF | TRBV27 | - | - | TRBJ2-7
TGCGCCAGCAGCTTGGCCTCGGCAGGGGCAGAGACCCAGTACTTC | CASSLASAGAETQYF | TRBV5-1 | - | - | TRBJ2-5
TGCGCCAGCAGCCTCGGACAGCCCAATCAGCCCCAGCATTTT | CASSLGQPNQPQHF | TRBV5-1 | - | - | TRBJ1-5
TGCGCCAGCAGCCGGGTGGGACAGGGGTCTGGCAATGAGCAGTTCTTC | CASSRVGQGSGNEQFF | TRBV5-1 | TRBD1 | once | TRBJ2-1
TGTGCCAGCAGAGGTGGACAGGGGGCCTACGAGCAGTACTTC | CASRGGQGAYEQYF | TRBV6-6 | TRBD1 | - | TRBJ2-7
TGTGCCAGCAGCTCTCCACAGCAGGGGGAGGGCTACACCTTC | CASSSPQQGEGYTF | TRBV5-4 | TRBD1 | - | TRBJ1-2
TGCGCCAGCAGCTACGAACCGGGGAGCAATCAGCCCCAGCATTTT | CASSYEPGSNQPQHF | TRBV5-1 | - | - | TRBJ1-5
TGTGCCAGCAGCCACCGACACACAGATACGCAGTATTTT | CASSHRHTDTQYF | TRBV11-2 | - | - | TRBJ2-3